This T cell receptor (beta chain) emerged from a study of blood T cell repertoires in COVID-19. Study-level background: Specimens from acute and convalescent COVID-19 originated in the United States, Italy and Spain. PBMCs, B-cell-depleted T cells, or T cells provided the cDNA or gDNA that made up the material.

The CDR3 sequence is 17 residues long. The V end lost 0 bases, the J end lost 2 bases, and 13 bases lay between the germline ends. Germline CDR1 is MGHRA and CDR2 is YSYEKL. Original methodology: Reference gene primer amplification yielded estimated nucleated cell counts. TCRdb's copy holds only in-frame clones and misses some; the assay was immunoSEQ multiplex PCR. V, J and clone size derive from that table, while D and trimming were established from the DNA sequence. The sample contains under 200,000 clones, 80% to 95% of which appear only once. Sequenced: peripheral blood. This TCR was recovered from a man in his fifties with acute or convalescent COVID-19. The V call is TRBV4-1, the J call TRBJ2-2; the D gene is possibly TRBD1 (6 bases). This chain's CDR3 is CASSQDMNRVNTGELFF. CDR3 bases: TGCGCCAGCAGCCAAGATATGAACAGGGTCAACACCGGGGAGCTGTTTTTT.